The sequence of this T cell receptor (beta chain) was determined in a study of T-cell reconstitution after alpha-beta-depleted transplantation in children. Preparation of the TCRbeta library involved a method that used unique molecular identifiers. MiXCR, applied by TCRdb to the PCR reads, yields one record per CDR3 protein. The sample consists of about 540,000 distinct CDR3 sequences, 25% to 30% of them appearing once. The CDR3 spans 10 residues. Looked up from germline, CDR1 is SQVTM and CDR2 is ANQGSEA. V shed 3 bases and J shed 7 bases, with 6 bases lying between them. The table lists this clonotype with a few counts. Antigen specificity is unknown. Study-wide points: A year post-transplant, T-cell counts and diversity derived mostly from newly produced T cells. Surviving thymic progenitors and recipient T cells were the source of high TCRbeta diversity at day 60 in some patients. Several hundred expanded graft clones reportedly were the source of alpha-beta T cells about two months after transplant.

Material: PBMCs, obtained before TCRalphabeta/CD19-depleted stem cell transplant. The TCR comes from a boy less than two years old with Wiskott-Aldrich syndrome, due to receive a stem cell transplant. This chain links TRBV29-1 with TRBJ2-5, with a weak D call TRBD2 (6 bases). The CDR3 region has the DNA TGCAGCGTTGATAGCGGGACCCAGTACTTC. Its protein product is CSVDSGTQYF. Variable domain in full (rest from reference TRBV29-1 and TRBJ2-5): SAVISQKPSRDICQRGTSLTIQCQVDSQVTMMFWYRQQPGQSLTLIATANQGSEATYESGFVIDKFPISRPNLTFSTLTVSNMSPEDSSIYLCSVDSGTQYFGPGTRLLVL.